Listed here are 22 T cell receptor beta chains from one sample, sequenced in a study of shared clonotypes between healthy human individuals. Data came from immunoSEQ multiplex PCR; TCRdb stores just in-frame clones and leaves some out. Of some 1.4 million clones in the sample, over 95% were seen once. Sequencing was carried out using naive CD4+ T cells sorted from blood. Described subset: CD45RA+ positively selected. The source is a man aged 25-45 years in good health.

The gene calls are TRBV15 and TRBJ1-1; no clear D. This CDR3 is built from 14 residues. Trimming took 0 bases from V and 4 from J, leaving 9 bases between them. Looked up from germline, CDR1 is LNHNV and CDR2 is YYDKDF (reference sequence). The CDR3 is CATSRDPLSTEAFF. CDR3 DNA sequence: TGTGCCACCAGCAGAGATCCCCTGAGCACTGAAGCTTTCTTT.

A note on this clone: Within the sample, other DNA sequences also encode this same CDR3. Written as DNA, the CDR3 is TGTGCCAGCAGCTTAGTGGCTAGTTCCTACAATGAGCAGTTCTTC. Translation: CASSLVASSYNEQFF. The rearrangement uses TRBV7-2 and TRBJ2-1; D is uncertain. The V end lost 1 base, the J end lost 1 base, and 8 bases lay between the germline ends. The CDR3 runs 15 residues. Germline V gene sequence: CDR1 SGHTA, CDR2 FQGNSA.

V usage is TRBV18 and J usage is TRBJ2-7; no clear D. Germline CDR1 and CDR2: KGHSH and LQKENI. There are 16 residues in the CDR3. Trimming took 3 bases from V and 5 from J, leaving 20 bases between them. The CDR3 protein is CASSPLPSIVSNEQYF. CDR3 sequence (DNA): TGTGCCAGCTCACCCCTACCCTCCATAGTTAGCAACGAGCAGTACTTC. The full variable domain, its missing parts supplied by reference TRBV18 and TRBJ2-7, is NAGVMQNPRHLVRRRGQEARLRCSPMKGHSHVYWYRQLPEEGLKFMVYLQKENIIDESGMPKERFSAEFPKEGPSILRIQQVVRGDSAAYFCASSPLPSIVSNEQYFGPGTRLTVT.

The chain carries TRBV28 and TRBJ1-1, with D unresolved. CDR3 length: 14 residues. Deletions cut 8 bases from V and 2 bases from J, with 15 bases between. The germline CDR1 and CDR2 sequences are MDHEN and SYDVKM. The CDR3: CASSSAGSNTEAFF. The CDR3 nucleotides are TGTGCCAGCTCCTCGGCTGGGTCAAACACTGAAGCTTTCTTT.

CDR3 in amino acids: CASSEAGTSNSPLHF. CDR3 DNA: TGCGCCAGCAGCGAGGCCGGGACAAGCAATTCACCCCTCCACTTT. V usage is TRBV5-1 and J usage is TRBJ1-6; possible D gene TRBD1, 6 bases. The V and J ends lost 4 bases and 7 bases respectively, with 15 bases between them. This CDR3 has 15 amino acids. Germline V gene lookup returns CDR1 SGHRS and CDR2 YFSETQ. Drawing the rest from reference TRBV5-1 and TRBJ1-6, the complete variable domain is KAGVTQTPRYLIKTRGQQVTLSCSPISGHRSVSWYQQTPGQGLQFLFEYFSETQRNKGNFPGRFSGRQFSNSRSEMNVSTLELGDSALYLCASSEAGTSNSPLHFGNGTRLTVT.

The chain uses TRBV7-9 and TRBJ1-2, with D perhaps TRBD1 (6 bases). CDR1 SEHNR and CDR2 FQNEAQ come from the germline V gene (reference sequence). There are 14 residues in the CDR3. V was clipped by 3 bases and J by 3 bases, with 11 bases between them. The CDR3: CASSFFTGHYGYTF. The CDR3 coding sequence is TGTGCCAGCAGCTTTTTTACAGGGCACTATGGCTACACCTTC.

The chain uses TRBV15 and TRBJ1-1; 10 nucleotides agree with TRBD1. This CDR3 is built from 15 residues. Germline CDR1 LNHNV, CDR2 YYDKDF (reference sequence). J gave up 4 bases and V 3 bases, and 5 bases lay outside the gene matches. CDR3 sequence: CATSSPGQGGTEAFF. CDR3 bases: TGTGCCACCAGCAGCCCAGGACAGGGGGGCACTGAAGCTTTCTTT.

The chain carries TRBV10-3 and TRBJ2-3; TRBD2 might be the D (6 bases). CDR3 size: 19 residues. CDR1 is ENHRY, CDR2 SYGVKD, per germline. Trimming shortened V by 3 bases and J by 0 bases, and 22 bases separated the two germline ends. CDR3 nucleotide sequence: TGTGCCATCAGTGACACCCCGGGGGTAGCTTTTTGGAGCACAGATACGCAGTATTTT. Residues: CAISDTPGVAFWSTDTQYF.

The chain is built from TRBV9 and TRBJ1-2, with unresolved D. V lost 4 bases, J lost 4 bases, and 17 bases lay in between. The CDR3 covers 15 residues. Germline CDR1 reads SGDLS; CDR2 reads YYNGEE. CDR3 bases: TGTGCCAGCAGCTACGGATCCTCGGCATTCTATGGCTACACCTTC. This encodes CASSYGSSAFYGYTF.

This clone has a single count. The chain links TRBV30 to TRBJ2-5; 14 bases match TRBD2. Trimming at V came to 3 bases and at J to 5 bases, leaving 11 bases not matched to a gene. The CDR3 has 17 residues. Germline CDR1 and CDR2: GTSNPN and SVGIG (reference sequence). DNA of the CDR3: TGTGCCTGGAGGCCCGGGACTAGCGGGAGTTCCCGGGAGACCCAGTACTTC. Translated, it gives CAWRPGTSGSSRETQYF.

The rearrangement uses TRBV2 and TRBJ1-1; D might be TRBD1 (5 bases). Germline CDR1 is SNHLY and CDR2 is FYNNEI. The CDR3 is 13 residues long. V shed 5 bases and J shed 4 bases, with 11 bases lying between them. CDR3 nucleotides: TGTGCCAGCAGTTTACAGGTCCGCACTGAAGCTTTCTTT. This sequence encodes CASSLQVRTEAFF.

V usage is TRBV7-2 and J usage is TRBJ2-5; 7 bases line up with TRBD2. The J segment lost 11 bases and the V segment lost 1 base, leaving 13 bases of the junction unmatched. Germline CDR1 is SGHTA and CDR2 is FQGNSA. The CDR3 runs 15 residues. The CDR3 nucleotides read TGTGCCAGCAGCTTAGATCCGGGACTACGGGGGGAGCAGTACTTC. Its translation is CASSLDPGLRGEQYF.

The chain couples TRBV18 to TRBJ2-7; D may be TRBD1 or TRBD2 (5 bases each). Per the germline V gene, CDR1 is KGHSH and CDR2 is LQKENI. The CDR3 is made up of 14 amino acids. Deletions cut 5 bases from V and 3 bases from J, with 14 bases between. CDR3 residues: CASSGTGTIYEQYF. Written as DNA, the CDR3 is TGTGCCAGCTCAGGGACGGGGACGATCTACGAGCAGTACTTC. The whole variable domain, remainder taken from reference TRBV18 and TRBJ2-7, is NAGVMQNPRHLVRRRGQEARLRCSPMKGHSHVYWYRQLPEEGLKFMVYLQKENIIDESGMPKERFSAEFPKEGPSILRIQQVVRGDSAAYFCASSGTGTIYEQYFGPGTRLTVT.

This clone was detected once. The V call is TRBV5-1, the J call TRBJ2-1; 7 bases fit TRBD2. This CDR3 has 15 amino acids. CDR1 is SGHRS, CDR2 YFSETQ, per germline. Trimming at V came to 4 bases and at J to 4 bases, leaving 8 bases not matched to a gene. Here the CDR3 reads CASSPTSPGYNEQFF. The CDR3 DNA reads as TGCGCCAGCAGCCCGACTAGCCCCGGATACAATGAGCAGTTCTTC.

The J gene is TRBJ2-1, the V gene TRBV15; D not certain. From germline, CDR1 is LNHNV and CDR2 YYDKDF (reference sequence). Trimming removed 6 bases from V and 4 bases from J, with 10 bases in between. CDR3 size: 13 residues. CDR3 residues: CATSGAIYNEQFF. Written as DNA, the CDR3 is TGTGCCACCAGTGGAGCCATTTACAATGAGCAGTTCTTC.

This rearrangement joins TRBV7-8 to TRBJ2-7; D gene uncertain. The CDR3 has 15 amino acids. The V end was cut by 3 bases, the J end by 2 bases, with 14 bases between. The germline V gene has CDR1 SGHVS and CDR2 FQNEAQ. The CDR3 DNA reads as TGTGCCAGCAGCTTTTATCCTAAGAATACCTACGAGCAGTACTTC. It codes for CASSFYPKNTYEQYF.

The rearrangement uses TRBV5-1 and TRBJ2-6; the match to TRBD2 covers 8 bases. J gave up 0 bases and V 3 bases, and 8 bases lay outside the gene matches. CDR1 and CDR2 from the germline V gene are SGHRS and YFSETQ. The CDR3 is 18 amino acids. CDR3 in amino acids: CASSSPRGGLSGANVLTF. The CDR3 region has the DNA TGCGCCAGCAGCTCTCCCCGGGGGGGTCTCTCTGGGGCCAACGTCCTGACTTTC.

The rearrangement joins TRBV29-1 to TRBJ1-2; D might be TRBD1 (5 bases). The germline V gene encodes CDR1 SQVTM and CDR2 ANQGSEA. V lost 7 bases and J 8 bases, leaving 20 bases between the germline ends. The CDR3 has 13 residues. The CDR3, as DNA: TGCAGCGGAGGGACGGACCTCCGTGGCGGCTACACCTTC. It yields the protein CSGGTDLRGGYTF. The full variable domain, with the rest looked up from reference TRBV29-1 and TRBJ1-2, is SAVISQKPSRDICQRGTSLTIQCQVDSQVTMMFWYRQQPGQSLTLIATANQGSEATYESGFVIDKFPISRPNLTFSTLTVSNMSPEDSSIYLCSGGTDLRGGYTFGSGTRLTVV.

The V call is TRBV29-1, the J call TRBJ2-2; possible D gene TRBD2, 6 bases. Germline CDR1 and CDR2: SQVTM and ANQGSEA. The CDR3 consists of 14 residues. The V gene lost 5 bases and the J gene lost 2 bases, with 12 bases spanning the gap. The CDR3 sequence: CSVRYGTNTGELFF. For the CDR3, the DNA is TGCAGCGTTAGGTACGGGACTAACACCGGGGAGCTGTTTTTT.

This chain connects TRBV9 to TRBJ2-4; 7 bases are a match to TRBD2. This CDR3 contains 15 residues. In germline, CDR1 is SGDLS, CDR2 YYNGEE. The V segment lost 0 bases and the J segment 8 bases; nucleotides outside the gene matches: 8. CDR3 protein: CASSVGRGTIDIQYF. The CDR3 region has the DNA TGTGCCAGCAGCGTAGGGAGAGGGACTATAGACATTCAGTACTTC. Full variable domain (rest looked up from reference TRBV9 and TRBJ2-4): DSGVTQTPKHLITATGQRVTLRCSPRSGDLSVYWYQQSLDQGLQFLIQYYNGEERAKGNILERFSAQQFPDLHSELNLSSLELGDSALYFCASSVGRGTIDIQYFGAGTRLSVL.

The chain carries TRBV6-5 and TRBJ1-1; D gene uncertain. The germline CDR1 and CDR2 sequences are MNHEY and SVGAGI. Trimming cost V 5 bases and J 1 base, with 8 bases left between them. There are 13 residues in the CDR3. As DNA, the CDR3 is TGTGCCAGCAGTCGGACCCAGAACACTGAAGCTTTCTTT. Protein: CASSRTQNTEAFF.

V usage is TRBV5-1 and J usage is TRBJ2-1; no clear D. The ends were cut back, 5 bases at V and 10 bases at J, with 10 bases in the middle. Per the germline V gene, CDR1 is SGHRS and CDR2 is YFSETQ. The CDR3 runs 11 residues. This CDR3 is CASRELKEQFF. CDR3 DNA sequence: TGCGCCAGCAGGGAGTTAAAGGAGCAGTTCTTC. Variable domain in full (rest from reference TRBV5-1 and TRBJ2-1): KAGVTQTPRYLIKTRGQQVTLSCSPISGHRSVSWYQQTPGQGLQFLFEYFSETQRNKGNFPGRFSGRQFSNSRSEMNVSTLELGDSALYLCASRELKEQFFGPGTRLTVL.